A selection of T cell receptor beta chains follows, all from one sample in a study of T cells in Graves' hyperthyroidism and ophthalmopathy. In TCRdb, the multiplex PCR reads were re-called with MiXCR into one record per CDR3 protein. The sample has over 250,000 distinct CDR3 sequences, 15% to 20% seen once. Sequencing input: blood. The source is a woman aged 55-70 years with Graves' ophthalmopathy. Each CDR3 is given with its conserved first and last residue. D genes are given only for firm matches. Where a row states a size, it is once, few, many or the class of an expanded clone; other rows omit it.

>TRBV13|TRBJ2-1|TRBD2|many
TGTGCCAGCAGATCGATTGGGACTAGCGGCCTACAAGGGGAGCAGTTCTTC
CASRSIGTSGLQGEQFF
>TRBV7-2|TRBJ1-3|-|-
TGTGCCAGCAGCTTATCGGGAATCTCTGGAAACACCATATATTTT
CASSLSGISGNTIYF
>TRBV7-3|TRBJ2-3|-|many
TGTGCCAGCAGCTTAACTTCCAGGGGAAGAAATACGCAGTATTTT
CASSLTSRGRNTQYF
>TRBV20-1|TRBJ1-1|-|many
TGCAGTGCTGACCCCCGGGGCTTGAACACTGAAGCTTTCTTT
CSADPRGLNTEAFF
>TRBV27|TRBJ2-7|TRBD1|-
TGTGCCAGCAGAACCCGGGACAGGCTCTACGAGCAGTACTTC
CASRTRDRLYEQYF
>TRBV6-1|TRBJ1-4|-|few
TGTGCCAGCAGTGAAGCCTCCAGGGGTGGGGAAAAACTGTTTTTT
CASSEASRGGEKLFF
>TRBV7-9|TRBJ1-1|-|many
TGTGCCAGCAGCTTAGGCCAGTATATGAACACTGAAGCTTTCTTT
CASSLGQYMNTEAFF
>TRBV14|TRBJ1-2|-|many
TGTGCCAGCAGCCAACAGACCATTAATGGCTACACCTTC
CASSQQTINGYTF
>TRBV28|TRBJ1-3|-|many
TGTGCCAGCAGTTTTAAGGGTCAAAGTGGAAACACCATATATTTT
CASSFKGQSGNTIYF
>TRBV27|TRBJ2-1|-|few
TGTGCCAGCGGAGGACGGCCTTCCTACAATGAGCAGTTCTTC
CASGGRPSYNEQFF
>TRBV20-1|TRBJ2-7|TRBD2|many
TGCAGTGCTAGTGGCGGGAGGTCCGACGAGCAGTACTTC
CSASGGRSDEQYF
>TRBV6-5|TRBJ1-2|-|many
TGTGCCAGCAGTTACTCGAAACTCGGCCACAAAGTTTTCGACTATGGCTACACCTTC
CASSYSKLGHKVFDYGYTF
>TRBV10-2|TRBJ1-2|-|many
TGCGCCAGCAGTGCGGAATTAAACTATGGCTACACCTTC
CASSAELNYGYTF
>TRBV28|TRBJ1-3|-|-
TGTGCCAGCATCCCCCGTCCTGGACGTTTCTCTGGAAACACCATATATTTT
CASIPRPGRFSGNTIYF
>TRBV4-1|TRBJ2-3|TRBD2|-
TGCGCCAGCAGCCAAGGACTAGCGGGAGGTGGGGATACGCAGTATTTT
CASSQGLAGGGDTQYF
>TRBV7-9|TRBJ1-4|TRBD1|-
TGTGCCAGCAGCTTAAAAGGACAGGAACTGTTTTTT
CASSLKGQELFF
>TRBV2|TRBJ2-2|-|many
TGTGCCAGCAGTGAACGGGTAACCGGGGAGCTGTTTTTT
CASSERVTGELFF
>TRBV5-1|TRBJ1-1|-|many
TGCGCCAGCAGCTTGAACCCGGCGGGCACTGAAGCTTTCTTT
CASSLNPAGTEAFF
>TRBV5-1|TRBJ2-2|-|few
TGCGCCAGCAGCTTTATGGGACTGTCCGCGAACACCGGGGAGCTGTTTTTT
CASSFMGLSANTGELFF
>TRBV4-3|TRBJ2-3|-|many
TGCGCCAGCAGCCAAGAAGGACGGGACACCCTCGAGGCAGATACGCAGTATTTT
CASSQEGRDTLEADTQYF
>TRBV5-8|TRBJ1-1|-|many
TGTGCCAGCAGCTTGGTGCTGAACACTGAAGCTTTCTTT
CASSLVLNTEAFF
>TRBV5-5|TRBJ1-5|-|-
TGTGCCAGCAGCTTGTTAACGTCGGGGAGACATCAGCCCCAGCATTTT
CASSLLTSGRHQPQHF
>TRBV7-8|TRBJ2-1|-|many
TGTGCCAGCAGCGATCCAAGCGACAATGAGCAGTTCTTC
CASSDPSDNEQFF
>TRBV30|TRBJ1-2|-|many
TGTGCCTGGAGTGAGACAGGACTCAGCTTTAACAGCTATGGCTACACCTTC
CAWSETGLSFNSYGYTF
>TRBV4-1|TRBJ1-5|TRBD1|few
TGCGCCAGCAGCCAAGACTGGACAGGAAGCAATCAGCCCCAGCATTTT
CASSQDWTGSNQPQHF
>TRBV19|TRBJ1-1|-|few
TGTGCCAGTAGTATCAGGGGCGGGGGAAACACTGAAGCTTTCTTT
CASSIRGGGNTEAFF
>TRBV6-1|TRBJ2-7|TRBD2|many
TGTGCCAGCAGTGAAGGGAGGGGAGGGTTCTACGAGCAGTACTTC
CASSEGRGGFYEQYF
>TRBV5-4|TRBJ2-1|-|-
TGTGCCAGCAGCTTGTCACCACAGGTTGGGGACAATGAGCAGTTCTTC
CASSLSPQVGDNEQFF
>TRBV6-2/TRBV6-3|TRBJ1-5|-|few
TGTGCCAGCAGACAGCTCAATCAGCCCCAGCATTTT
CASRQLNQPQHF